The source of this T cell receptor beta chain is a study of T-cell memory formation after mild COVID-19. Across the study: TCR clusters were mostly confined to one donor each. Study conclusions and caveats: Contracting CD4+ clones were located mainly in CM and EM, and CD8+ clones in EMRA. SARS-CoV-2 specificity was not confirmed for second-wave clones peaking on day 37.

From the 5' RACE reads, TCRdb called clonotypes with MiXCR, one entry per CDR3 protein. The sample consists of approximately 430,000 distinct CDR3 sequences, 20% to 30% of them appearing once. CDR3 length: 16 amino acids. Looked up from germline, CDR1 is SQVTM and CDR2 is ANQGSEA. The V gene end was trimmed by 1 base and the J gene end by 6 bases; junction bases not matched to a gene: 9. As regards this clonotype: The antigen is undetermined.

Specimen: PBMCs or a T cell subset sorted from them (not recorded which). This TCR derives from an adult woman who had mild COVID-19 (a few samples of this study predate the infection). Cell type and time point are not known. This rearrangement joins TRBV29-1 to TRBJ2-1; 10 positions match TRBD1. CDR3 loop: CSVEVPPGTGVNEQFF. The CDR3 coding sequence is TGCAGCGTTGAAGTCCCCCCCGGGACAGGGGTCAATGAGCAGTTCTTC.